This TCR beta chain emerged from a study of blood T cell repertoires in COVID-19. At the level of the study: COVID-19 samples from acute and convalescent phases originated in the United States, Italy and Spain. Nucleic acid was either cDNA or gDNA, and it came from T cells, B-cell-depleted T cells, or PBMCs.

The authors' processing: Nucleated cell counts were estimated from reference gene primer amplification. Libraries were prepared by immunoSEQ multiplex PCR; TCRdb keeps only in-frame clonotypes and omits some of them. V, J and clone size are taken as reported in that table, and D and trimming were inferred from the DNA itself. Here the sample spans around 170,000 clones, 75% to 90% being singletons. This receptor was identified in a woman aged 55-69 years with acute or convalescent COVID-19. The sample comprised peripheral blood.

The CDR3 loop is CASSEGQGTHGYTF. The CDR3 bases are TGCGCCAGCAGCGAGGGACAGGGCACCCATGGCTACACCTTC. The chain links TRBV5-1 to TRBJ1-2; TRBD1 matches at 9 bases. Germline V gene data show CDR1 as SGHRS and CDR2 as YFSETQ. J was trimmed by 6 bases and V by 4 bases; bases with no gene match: 7. The CDR3 has 14 amino acids.